The next 2 T cell receptor beta chains were all read from a single sample in a study of blood T cell repertoires in COVID-19. TCRdb keeps only in-frame clones here, not all; method: immunoSEQ multiplex PCR. Here the sample spans more than 200,000 clones, 75% to 90% being singletons. The sample taken for sequencing was peripheral blood. Every receptor here comes from a middle-aged man with acute or convalescent COVID-19.

The chain links TRBV7-3 to TRBJ1-1; 9 bases map to TRBD1. The germline gives CDR1 SGHTA, CDR2 FQGTGA. V shed 5 bases, J shed 4 bases, and the junction held 5 bases outside the gene matches. The CDR3 totals 14 residues. Here the CDR3 DNA reads TGTGCCAGCAGCAAACAGGGGGCTGGCACTGAAGCTTTCTTT. Translating gives CASSKQGAGTEAFF.

This chain connects TRBV7-9 to TRBJ2-3, with unresolved D. The CDR3 sequence is 13 residues long. Deletions cut 4 bases from V and 5 bases from J, with 10 bases between. Germline CDR1 SEHNR, CDR2 FQNEAQ (reference sequence). The CDR3 spells CASSSQHEDTQYF. CDR3 coding DNA: TGTGCCAGCAGCTCCCAACATGAAGATACGCAGTATTTT.